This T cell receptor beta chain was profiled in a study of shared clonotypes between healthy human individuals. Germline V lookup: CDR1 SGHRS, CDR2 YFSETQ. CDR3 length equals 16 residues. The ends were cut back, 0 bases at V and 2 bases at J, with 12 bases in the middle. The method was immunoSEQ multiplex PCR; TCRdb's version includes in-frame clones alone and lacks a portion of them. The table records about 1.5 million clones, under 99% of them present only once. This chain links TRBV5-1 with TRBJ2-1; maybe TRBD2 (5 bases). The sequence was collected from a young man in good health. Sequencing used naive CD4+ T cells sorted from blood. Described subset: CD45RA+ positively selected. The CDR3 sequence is CASSLGGIGPYNEQFF. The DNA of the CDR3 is TGCGCCAGCAGCTTGGGAGGGATCGGGCCCTACAATGAGCAGTTCTTC. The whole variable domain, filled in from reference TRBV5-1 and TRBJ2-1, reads KAGVTQTPRYLIKTRGQQVTLSCSPISGHRSVSWYQQTPGQGLQFLFEYFSETQRNKGNFPGRFSGRQFSNSRSEMNVSTLELGDSALYLCASSLGGIGPYNEQFFGPGTRLTVL.